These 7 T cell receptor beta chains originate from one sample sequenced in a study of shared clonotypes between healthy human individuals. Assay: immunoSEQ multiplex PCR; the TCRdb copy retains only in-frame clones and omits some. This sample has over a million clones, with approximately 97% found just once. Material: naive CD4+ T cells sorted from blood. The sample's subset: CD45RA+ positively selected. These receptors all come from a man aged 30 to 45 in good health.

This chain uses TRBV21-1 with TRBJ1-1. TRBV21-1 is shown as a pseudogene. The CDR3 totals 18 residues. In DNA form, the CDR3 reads TGTGCCAGCAGCATCCACCAGGGACTTCCGCGACCGAACACTGAAGCTTTCTTT. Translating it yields CASSIHQGLPRPNTEAFF.

The CDR3 here is CATTEIGREYTEQFF. The CDR3 DNA reads TGTGCCACAACCGAAATTGGGCGGGAGTATACTGAGCAGTTCTTC. J is TRBJ2-1 and V is TRBV15; 7 nucleotides align to TRBD2. V trimming: 9 bases; J trimming: 9 bases; junction bases outside the gene matches: 17. The CDR3 extends over 15 amino acids. Germline values: CDR1 LNHNV, CDR2 YYDKDF (reference sequence). The full variable domain, its missing parts supplied by reference TRBV15 and TRBJ2-1, is DAMVIQNPRYQVTQFGKPVTLSCSQTLNHNVMYWYQQKSSQAPKLLFHYYDKDFNNEADTPDNFQSRRPNTSFCFLDIRSPGLGDTAMYLCATTEIGREYTEQFFGPGTRLTVL.

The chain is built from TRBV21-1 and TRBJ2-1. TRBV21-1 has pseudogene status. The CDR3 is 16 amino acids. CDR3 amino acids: CASNAGGQGGYDEQFF. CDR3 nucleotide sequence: TGTGCCAGCAACGCCGGAGGGCAGGGGGGGTACGATGAGCAGTTCTTC.

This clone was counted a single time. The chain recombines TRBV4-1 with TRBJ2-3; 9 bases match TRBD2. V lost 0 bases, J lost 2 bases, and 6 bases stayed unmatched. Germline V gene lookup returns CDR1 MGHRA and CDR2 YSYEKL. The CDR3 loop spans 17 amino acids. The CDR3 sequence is CASSQDASGRITDTQYF. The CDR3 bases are TGCGCCAGCAGCCAAGATGCCAGCGGGAGGATCACAGATACGCAGTATTTT.

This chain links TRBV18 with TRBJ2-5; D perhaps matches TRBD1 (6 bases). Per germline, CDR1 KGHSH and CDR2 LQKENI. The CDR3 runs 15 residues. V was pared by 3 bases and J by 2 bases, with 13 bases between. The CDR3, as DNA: TGTGCCAGCTCACCTCGGACAGTTATTCAAGAGACCCAGTACTTC. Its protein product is CASSPRTVIQETQYF.

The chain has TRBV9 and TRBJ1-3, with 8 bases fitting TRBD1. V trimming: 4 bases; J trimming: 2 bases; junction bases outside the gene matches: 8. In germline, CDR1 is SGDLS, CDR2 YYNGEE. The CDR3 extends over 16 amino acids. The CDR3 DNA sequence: TGTGCCAGCAGCCCCCCGGACAGGGTTCCTGGAAACACCATATATTTT. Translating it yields CASSPPDRVPGNTIYF.

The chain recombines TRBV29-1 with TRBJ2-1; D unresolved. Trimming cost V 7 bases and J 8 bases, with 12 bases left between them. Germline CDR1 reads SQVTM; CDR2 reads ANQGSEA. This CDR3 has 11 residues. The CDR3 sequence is CSDLRGDEQFF. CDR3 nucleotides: TGCAGCGACCTTCGCGGCGATGAGCAGTTCTTC.